The 24 T cell receptor beta chains below were found in one sample sequenced in a study of graft-versus-host responses after intestinal transplantation. No antigen is known for these receptors. Sequenced by immunoSEQ multiplex PCR; TCRdb stores in-frame clones only, minus some. The sample yields 85,000 to 90,000 clones, less than 95% seen once. The specimen was unstimulated CD4+ T cells sorted from spleen or lymph node cells, collected before transplant. These receptors all come from a human donor who was the organ donor for an intestinal transplant.

The chain couples TRBV2 to TRBJ1-4; the D gene is possibly TRBD1 (5 bases). Germline V CDR1 and CDR2: SNHLY, FYNNEI. The CDR3 contains 16 residues. Deletions cut 7 bases from V and 8 bases from J, with 23 bases between. CDR3: CASTTSEWQGVEKLFF. The CDR3 DNA follows: TGTGCCAGCACGACCTCAGAATGGCAGGGCGTCGAAAAACTGTTTTTT. The whole variable domain, filled in from reference TRBV2 and TRBJ1-4, reads EPEVTQTPSHQVTQMGQEVILRCVPISNHLYFYWYRQILGQKVEFLVSFYNNEISEKSEIFDDQFSVERPDGSNFTLKIRSTKLEDSAMYFCASTTSEWQGVEKLFFGSGTQLSVL.

The chain is built from TRBV11-1 and TRBJ1-1; D not resolved. Trimming took 6 bases from V and 6 from J, leaving 11 bases between them. Germline V gene sequence: CDR1 SGHAT, CDR2 FQDESV (reference sequence). This CDR3 has 12 residues. DNA of the CDR3: TGTGCCAGCAGTCGAGGGATCGCTGAAGCTTTCTTT. The encoded protein is CASSRGIAEAFF.

This chain joins TRBV27 and TRBJ1-5; the D gene is possibly TRBD1 (6 bases). The V end was cut by 0 bases, the J end by 1 base, with 10 bases between. Germline V CDR1 and CDR2: MNHEY, SMNVEV (reference sequence). This CDR3 has 16 amino acids. In DNA form, the CDR3 reads TGTGCCAGCAGTTTATCGGACAGTATAAGCAATCAGCCCCAGCATTTT. Protein product: CASSLSDSISNQPQHF.

As regards this clone: One junction end does not reproduce the germline sequence, and a read error may be involved. Different DNA sequences within this sample yield the same CDR3. The chain links TRBV10-3 to TRBJ2-5; a possible D gene is TRBD2 (5 bases). CDR3 size: 14 residues. Germline CDR1 is ENHRY and CDR2 is SYGVKD. The CDR3 nucleotides are TGTGCTATCAGTGAGTCAGGAGGTCTCAAGACCCAGTACTTC. Its translation is CAISESGGLKTQYF.

The chain employs TRBV7-9 and TRBJ1-2; no definite D call. This CDR3 comprises 16 residues. The V end was cut by 4 bases, the J end by 5 bases, with 20 bases between. Germline values: CDR1 SEHNR, CDR2 FQNEAQ (reference sequence). The CDR3 DNA sequence: TGTGCCAGCAGCTCACGCCGGGATTCGAAGGCATATGGCTACACCTTC. It specifies CASSSRRDSKAYGYTF.

The chain combines TRBV9 with TRBJ1-4, with D possibly TRBD1 on 6 matching bases. There are 15 residues in the CDR3. The V gene lost 2 bases and the J gene lost 7 bases, with 15 bases spanning the gap. Germline V gene sequence: CDR1 SGDLS, CDR2 YYNGEE. As DNA, the CDR3 is TGTGCCAGCAGCGTTGGACAGAAGCTTAGTGAAAAACTGTTTTTT. Protein sequence: CASSVGQKLSEKLFF. Complete variable domain (other parts from reference TRBV9 and TRBJ1-4): DSGVTQTPKHLITATGQRVTLRCSPRSGDLSVYWYQQSLDQGLQFLIQYYNGEERAKGNILERFSAQQFPDLHSELNLSSLELGDSALYFCASSVGQKLSEKLFFGSGTQLSVL.

This chain connects TRBV6-6 to TRBJ2-2, with D possibly TRBD1 on 6 matching bases. The CDR3 is 16 amino acids. V was cut by 0 bases and J by 1 base, with 9 bases left in between. CDR1 and CDR2 from the germline V gene are MNHNY and SVGAGI (reference sequence). The DNA of the CDR3 is TGTGCCAGCAGTTACTCCAGGACAGAGAACACCGGGGAGCTGTTTTTT. It codes for CASSYSRTENTGELFF.

About this clone itself: In the same sample, other DNA sequences code for this CDR3. The chain recombines TRBV28 with TRBJ2-7, with 10 bases fitting TRBD1. The CDR3 runs 15 residues. In germline, CDR1 is MDHEN, CDR2 SYDVKM. J was trimmed by 2 bases and V by 4 bases; bases with no gene match: 5. CDR3 sequence (DNA): TGTGCCAGCAGTTCGGCCGGGACAGGGGCCTACGAGCAGTACTTC. Encoded protein: CASSSAGTGAYEQYF.

This chain joins TRBV29-1 and TRBJ2-5; TRBD2 aligns across 11 bases. Trimming at V came to 5 bases and at J to 1 base, leaving 9 bases not matched to a gene. This CDR3 is 16 amino acids long. CDR1 is SQVTM, CDR2 ANQGSEA, per germline. Here the CDR3 reads CSVQGSGRVFQETQYF. The DNA for the CDR3 is TGCAGCGTTCAAGGTAGCGGGAGGGTCTTCCAAGAGACCCAGTACTTC.

This clone came up a few times. This chain links TRBV6-4 with TRBJ2-7, with 7 bases lining up with TRBD2. CDR3 size: 15 residues. Trimming removed 3 bases from V and 3 bases from J; junction bases left unmatched: 8. Looked up from germline, CDR1 is MRHNA and CDR2 is SNTAGT. In DNA, the CDR3 is TGTGCCAGCAGTGAGAGCGGGCGGGGGATCTACGAGCAGTACTTC. Translation gives CASSESGRGIYEQYF.

The chain has TRBV25-1 and TRBJ1-2; TRBD1 might be the D (5 bases). The CDR3 consists of 12 residues. Germline CDR1 and CDR2: MGHDK and SYGVNS. V lost 7 bases and J lost 6, with 12 bases in between. The CDR3 loop reads CASMGGLNGYTF. In DNA form, the CDR3 reads TGTGCCAGCATGGGGGGTTTAAATGGCTACACCTTC.

The chain uses TRBV27 and TRBJ2-5, with 8 nucleotides matching TRBD2. From germline, CDR1 is MNHEY and CDR2 SMNVEV (reference sequence). V shed 6 bases, J shed 2 bases, and the junction held 5 bases outside the gene matches. This CDR3 has 14 amino acids. CDR3 nucleotides: TGTGCCAGCAGGTTTACTAGCGGTCAAGAGACCCAGTACTTC. Translating it yields CASRFTSGQETQYF.

V is TRBV5-6 and J is TRBJ1-2; 10 bases line up with TRBD1. Germline assignment: CDR1 SGHDT and CDR2 YYEEEE. The length of the CDR3 is 15 residues. Germline trimming cut 3 bases from V and 5 bases from J; bases unmatched to any gene: 7. CDR3 DNA sequence: TGTGCCAGCAGCTCCCGACAGGGGGCCGTTTATGGCTACACCTTC. Its protein product is CASSSRQGAVYGYTF.

There are a few counts of this clone. The chain combines TRBV30 with TRBJ2-7; 7 bases are a match to TRBD2. With V trimmed by 2 bases and J by 2 bases, 9 bases remained unmatched. The CDR3 loop spans 15 amino acids. The V gene's germline CDR1 is GTSNPN and CDR2 SVGIG (reference sequence). The CDR3 sequence is CAWSRGGSATYEQYF. The CDR3 DNA reads TGTGCCTGGAGTCGCGGCGGGAGCGCTACCTACGAGCAGTACTTC.

The chain combines TRBV2 with TRBJ2-5, with TRBD2 matching over 7 bases. The CDR3 is made up of 14 amino acids. The trim removed 1 base at V and 5 bases at J, leaving 4 bases unmatched. Looked up from germline, CDR1 is SNHLY and CDR2 is FYNNEI. CDR3 region: CASSEDGGGETQYF. The CDR3 coding sequence is TGTGCCAGCAGTGAAGATGGGGGAGGGGAGACCCAGTACTTC.

This rearrangement joins TRBV27 to TRBJ2-2; TRBD2 aligns across 8 bases. Germline CDR1 MNHEY, CDR2 SMNVEV (reference sequence). The CDR3 totals 18 residues. V lost 9 bases, J lost 5 bases, and 20 bases stayed unmatched. For the CDR3, the DNA is TGTGCCAGTACAGGGTTGGCTAGCGGGTTAGGTAGGACCGGGGAGCTGTTTTTT. This sequence encodes CASTGLASGLGRTGELFF.

CDR3 in amino acids: CASSGPEGQGSHEQYF. CDR3 in DNA: TGTGCCAGCAGCGGCCCCGAGGGACAGGGTTCCCACGAGCAGTACTTC. This chain links TRBV21-1 with TRBJ2-7; TRBD1 reflects the table's D call only, with no check against the DNA. TRBV21-1 is a pseudogene segment. There are 16 residues in the CDR3.

The V gene is TRBV10-1, the J gene TRBJ2-1, with TRBD2 matching over 13 bases. J lost 7 bases, V lost 11 bases, and 14 bases had no gene match. This CDR3 contains 16 residues. Germline CDR1 reads WNHNN; CDR2 reads SYGVQD (reference sequence). CDR3 sequence reads: CASSRTSGSFQNEQFF. CDR3 in DNA: TGCGCCTCCTCCCGGACTAGCGGGAGTTTCCAGAATGAGCAGTTCTTC.

V and J are TRBV11-3 and TRBJ1-4; a possible D gene is TRBD1 (6 bases). Germline V CDR1 and CDR2: SGHNT, YENEEA. This CDR3 spans 14 amino acids. Trimming left V 5 bases short and J 4 bases short, with 11 bases between. The CDR3 region is CASSLGTINEKLFF. For the CDR3, the DNA is TGTGCCAGCAGCCTCGGGACAATTAATGAAAAACTGTTTTTT.

A single count supports this clone. The J gene is TRBJ1-1, the V gene TRBV9, with 9 bases that match TRBD1. The germline gives CDR1 SGDLS, CDR2 YYNGEE. The CDR3 is made up of 14 amino acids. With 4 bases clipped from V and 3 bases from J, the junction kept 4 bases outside the gene matches. The CDR3 region is CASSKRQGDTEAFF. The DNA for the CDR3 is TGTGCCAGCAGCAAAAGACAGGGGGACACTGAAGCTTTCTTT.

The chain recombines TRBV5-1 with TRBJ2-5; D is perhaps TRBD1 (6 bases). The germline V gene encodes CDR1 SGHRS and CDR2 YFSETQ. The CDR3 loop spans 12 amino acids. Trimming removed 3 bases at V and 9 bases at J, with 12 bases between. This chain's CDR3 is CASSSYREPQYF. CDR3 sequence (DNA): TGCGCCAGCAGCTCGTACAGGGAACCCCAGTACTTC.

The gene calls are TRBV6-4 and TRBJ1-4; possible D gene TRBD1, 6 bases. V shed 2 bases and J shed 7 bases, with 11 bases lying between them. The V gene's germline CDR1 is MRHNA and CDR2 SNTAGT. This CDR3 region has 14 residues. CDR3 loop: CASSDKGGGEKLFF. Here the CDR3 DNA reads TGTGCCAGCAGTGACAAGGGGGGGGGTGAAAAACTGTTTTTT.

The V call is TRBV4-1, the J call TRBJ1-6; TRBD1 agrees at 9 bases. V lost 0 bases, J lost 11 bases, and 11 bases stayed unmatched. CDR1 is MGHRA, CDR2 YSYEKL, per germline. CDR3 size: 17 residues. In nucleotides, the CDR3 is TGCGCCAGCAGCCAAGAGAGGTTGGACAGGGGAGGGGCACCCCTCCACTTT. It encodes CASSQERLDRGGAPLHF.

In its sample, this clone was seen a few times. The rearrangement links TRBV5-6 to TRBJ1-2, with D possibly matching TRBD1 (6 bases). This CDR3 contains 14 residues. Germline V gene lookup returns CDR1 SGHDT and CDR2 YYEEEE. V was shortened by 8 bases and J by 4 bases, with 18 bases between the two germline ends. In DNA form, the CDR3 reads TGTGCCAGTATGTACAGGGAAAGGCTCTATGGCTACACCTTC. Translation: CASMYRERLYGYTF.